This T cell receptor (beta chain) came from a study of cytomegalovirus exposure and HLA in healthy donors (dated by TCRdb to the late 2010s). About the study as a whole: An earlier analysis of under 600 of the donors reported 250 to 350 Gb of sequence data and 120 million or so unique TCR beta sequences from 190 million or so T cells. The study was designed to test whether signatures of past pathogen exposure could be identified by cataloging public T cell receptors. Roughly five DR-DQ haplotypes were handled as single units for association and clustering because linkage in the cohort was strong. Rather than using new phenotypic data, the later analysis identified candidate immune exposures from TCR beta sequences and from how often those sequences occurred across donors. On average, roughly 250,000 unique TCR beta nucleotide sequences were sequenced per donor among about 400 genotyped donors of the cohort, with 15% to 20% of those sequences being non-productive. Among the roughly 400 genotyped donors, 75% to 90% belonged to the genetic ancestry cluster associated with self-reported Caucasian donors. A later analysis re-examined previously published TCR beta repertoires from over 500 donors and added high-resolution HLA genotyping to investigate patterns of TCR occurrence. In an earlier analysis of roughly 580 of the donors, high-throughput TCR beta sequencing was used to judge whether each TCR beta V gene segment behaved as functional or pseudogenic. HLA typing included class I and class II loci at four-digit resolution. Using immunosequencing, the study profiled T cell repertoires from about 610 subjects and related those repertoires to cytomegalovirus serostatus. Around 330 gigabases of sequencing data and 75 million to 85 million unique TCR sequences made up an early release that covered under 750 HLA-typed donors. The number of donors typed differed by locus, with about 629-630 for A, B, C, DRB1 and DQB1, roughly 520 for DQA1, approximately 580 for DPA1, and about 450 for DPB1. A later genetic analysis used genome-wide SNP genotypes for about 65% of the roughly 700 donors, treating that subset as a discovery cohort. A separate validation cohort of about 110 different subjects was used in addition to the roughly 670-subject first cohort. The study combined high-throughput TCR immunosequencing, statistical association of individual TCRs with disease status, and machine learning to predict cytomegalovirus infection status. Donor age, sex, ethnicity and CMV serostatus were compiled alongside the repertoire data. Every discovery cohort repertoire had been produced on one sequencing platform. The research as a whole found: According to a later analysis, parvovirus B19, influenza, CMV and Epstein-Barr virus appeared linked to several top co-occurrence clusters. The presence/absence analyses assumed that sequencing depth was roughly uniform across donors, and that assumption may not be true. A later analysis associated 17,000 or so TCR beta sequences with specific HLA alleles at a false discovery rate of 0.05. Linkage disequilibrium might explain the correlated functional status among segregating V segments, but an unknown experimental factor could not be ruled out. For the cohort, immune exposure information was limited to CMV serostatus. According to a later analysis, TCR association rates differed among HLA loci, with DRB1 alleles showing the most associated TCRs and HLA-C alleles showing the fewest. Because counts were too low, roughly 16 rarely observed V segments, including chromosome 9 orphons, were excluded from the earlier analysis of fewer than 650 of the donors. V-gene and J-gene trimming of TCR beta chains was associated with a missense DCLRE1C variant in a later genetic analysis, and the association was replicated in an independent cohort. In an earlier analysis of approximately 590 of the donors, most TCR beta V segments appeared in productive rearrangements about 90% or about 30% of the time, broadly matching IMGT annotations. In a later genetic analysis, fewer N-insertions in productive TCRs were reported among donors in an Asian-associated ancestry cluster than the approximately 630-donor mean. In this cohort, only TCR beta chains were sequenced, and detectable features were limited by the absence of alpha or paired-chain data. A few of the identified cytomegalovirus-associated TCR beta chains were confirmed in vitro to be specific for cytomegalovirus antigens. Because the 87-base-pair reads could not distinguish some IMGT-functional V segments, including TRBV6-2 and TRBV6-3, those segments were excluded. Across donors, most TCR sequences were observed very rarely, whereas some public TCRs were present in many individuals. The study gave a list of over 150 TCR beta chains associated with cytomegalovirus. Strong co-occurrence of HLA alleles, especially DR and DQ, made assigning TCR associations to individual alleles difficult. Because HLA typing was missing for some donors at each locus, association tests included only the typed subset. According to the authors, the approach could potentially be generalized to other disease states and immunological phenotypes. A later analysis found that most CMV-associated TCR beta chains appeared HLA-restricted, with HLA associations seemingly driven largely by CMV exposure. In a later analysis, HLA-associated TCR beta chains showed more clonal expansion and lower generation probabilities than non-associated chains that were equally common. The classifier was reported to diagnose cytomegalovirus status with high specificity and sensitivity in both the original cohort and the validation cohort. A cluster of highly shared sequence variants was judged likely to represent a technical artifact of the sequencing pipeline. A further reported finding was that TCR beta sequences accurately predicted the HLA-A and HLA-B alleles for most subjects in the first cohort.

From a lookup of the germline V gene (reference sequence), CDR1 and CDR2 are LNHDA and SQIVND. From the cysteine up to the phenylalanine, the CDR3 has a length of 12 residues. The entry retains the CDR3 DNA only, 36 bases that are in frame from base 1. Trimming at the junction amounts to 7 bases on V and 3 bases on J, and the germline ends lie 7 bases apart. Library preparation employed the immunoSEQ multiplex PCR assay. The multiplex PCR relied on a mix of 60 forward primers for TCR Vbeta segments and 13 reverse primers for TCR Jbeta segments. The CDR3 region of rearranged TCR beta genes was amplified from genomic DNA by a multiplex PCR assay. On the Illumina HiSeq System, the amplified TCR beta libraries were sequenced as 87-base-pair reads. From the authors' description of their analysis: A later analysis tallied roughly 76 million unique TCR beta chains across the 700 or so repertoires, and about 12 million of those chains were shared by two or more donors. A nearest-neighbor algorithm error-corrected the raw reads and collapsed the reads into unique sequences, merging closely related sequences to remove PCR and sequencing errors. V, D and J gene segments were assigned by aligning CDR3 sequences to IMGT reference sequences. Each retained sequence needed at least a six-nucleotide match to both a V gene segment and a J gene segment. Rearrangements were called productive when the CDR3 lacked stop codons and stayed in frame with V and J; all others were non-productive. Following IMGT convention, CDR3 was defined as the stretch from the second conserved V-encoded cysteine up to the conserved J-encoded phenylalanine. Sequences without an unambiguous match to a single V gene segment were excluded from the earlier analysis of a few hundred of the donors. An earlier analysis of 500 to 700 of the donors classified V segments as functional when productive rearrangements were above 56.7% and as segregating when the standard deviation between donors was above 5%. A statistical classification framework was developed to diagnose cytomegalovirus status using the catalog of TCR beta chain sequences. In a later analysis, V and J genes were assigned by comparing TCR nucleotide sequences against IMGT/GENE-DB human TR gene sequences. A later analysis assigned CDR3 sequences and most-parsimonious VDJ recombination scenarios with the TCRdist pipeline. In a later analysis, each TCR beta chain was defined by its CDR3 amino acid sequence together with its V-gene family, and reads lacking a unique V-gene family were excluded. A later analysis removed 592 highly shared, low-generation-probability nucleotide sequences to deal with suspected cross-contamination and a sequencing artifact. In a later analysis, a clonal expansion index was calculated for each public chain from normalized within-repertoire ranks of inferred template counts. In a later analysis, generation probabilities were computed with a VDJ recombination model fitted to out-of-frame rearrangements, and the resulting probabilities were checked against IGoR. Hypergeometric tests were used in a later analysis to score TCR-TCR, TCR-HLA and TCR-CMV co-occurrence, with a repertoire-size bias correction applied to the TCR pairs. To estimate false discovery rates, a later analysis permuted the HLA or CMV assignments 20 times. In a later analysis, co-occurring TCRs were grouped using DBSCAN, and TCRdist sequence similarity was added for clustering within HLA-allele-positive subsets. Co-occurrence clustering excluded repertoires with fewer than 30,000 or more than 120,000 public chains, plus five with anomalous nucleotide sharing. TCRdb's version of the immuneACCESS table is confined to in-frame rearrangements and falls short of the full clone set. An unresolved V gene accounts for under half of the shortfall where checked; the remainder is of unknown origin. V, J and clone size are those of that table, while D and trimming were read from the DNA. This sample comprises around 130,000 clones, around 81% of them detected only once. About 0.63% of the sample lies in the top ten.

About this clone: Its antigen remains unidentified. Per-base quality was not reported, and no clone a single base away is much larger than it.

The cohort was made up of 666 healthy bone marrow donors. At the time of sampling, every cohort member was nominally healthy, though immune exposures that went unrecorded were likely present. The donor was CMV seronegative and was included in the group of over 300 seronegative cohort members. Every donor gave a peripheral blood sample, and the peripheral blood mononuclear cells from that sample were used for TCR beta sequencing. The Qiagen DNeasy Blood Extraction Kit was used to extract genomic DNA from the blood cell samples. Sequenced sample: PBMCs. The chain employs TRBV19 and TRBJ1-5, with the D gene not confidently named. The TCR was taken from a man younger than 35 in good health and CMV-seronegative. The DNA sequence follows: TGTGCCAGTAACATAGCCAATCAGCCCCAGCATTTT. Its protein reads: CASNIANQPQHF. Joined to the reference TRBV19 and TRBJ1-5 proteins, this CDR3 gives the full variable domain: DGGITQSPKYLFRKEGQNVTLSCEQNLNHDAMYWYRQDPGQGLRLIYYSQIVNDFQKGDIAEGYSVSREKKESFPLTVTSAQKNPTAFYLCASNIANQPQHFGDGTRLSIL.